The present T cell receptor (beta chain) was sequenced within a study of cytomegalovirus exposure and HLA in healthy donors. Points from the study as a whole: Generally TCR sequences proved uncommon, though certain public TCRs appeared in numerous donors. TCR beta chains numbering 164 were designated cytomegalovirus-associated.

The CDR3 is 17 residues long. Germline CDR1 reads SGHAT; CDR2 reads FQNNGV. The V and J ends lost 4 bases and 6 bases, in that order; junction bases with no gene match: 15. As regards this clone: Its matching antigen is unknown.

Generated by immunoSEQ multiplex PCR, the TCRdb table keeps only in-frame clones and is missing some. Among 95,000 to 150,000 clones, 89% were seen once, and the ten largest hold roughly 2%. The approximately 120-subject validation cohort, separate from the approximately 670-subject first cohort, included the donors. What was sequenced was PBMCs. This sequence joins TRBV11-2 and TRBJ2-7; TRBD1 matches at 10 bases. The receptor was derived from a woman under 30 in good health and CMV-seronegative. CDR3 DNA sequence: TGTGCCAGCAGCTGGACAGGGGGGAGGAGCGGGAGTTCCGAGCAGTACTTC. This sequence encodes CASSWTGGRSGSSEQYF.